Listed below are T cell receptor beta chains from one sample, sequenced in a study of cytomegalovirus exposure and HLA in healthy donors. TCRdb's copy holds only in-frame clones and misses some; the assay was immunoSEQ multiplex PCR. This repertoire shows 220,000 or so clones, approximately 78% found once; its top ten account for 2.5% to 3.5%. Sample: PBMCs. The receptors originated from a woman between 35 and 50 years old in good health and CMV-seronegative. Both conserved end residues are trimmed from each CDR3. Clone sizes are given selectively: once, few, many, or a class where the clone is expanded.

clone size	V gene	CDR3 length	CDR3 protein
once	TRBV6-5	13	ASSIAGDRLYEQY
NA	TRBV28	14	ASSSHRTLLAYEQY
NA	TRBV7-9	13	SSSTWTVEEETQY
NA	TRBV4-1	14	ASSLRTSGSTYEQY
NA	TRBV7-9	12	ASSARRDSNEQF
NA	TRBV9	12	ASSVGTGNQPQH
NA	TRBV7-8	15	ASSLERWDRVFYGYT
NA	TRBV5-1	13	ASSLLGGNNQPQH
NA	TRBV5-1	10	ASSSSHREQF
few	TRBV11-2	12	ASSSLIRPSEQY
NA	TRBV7-2	14	ASTHPGTMNTGELF
NA	TRBV5-1	13	ASSLGRQAGETQY
NA	TRBV7-2	10	AILAGSSEQY
few	TRBV30	11	AWSSLSPYEQY
NA	TRBV19	12	ASSIYGQGNEAF
NA	TRBV28	11	ASRESPQEEQY
NA	TRBV9	13	ASSVTGGWDYGYT
NA	TRBV5-1	13	ASSPGLAVTGELF
once	TRBV5-8	18	ASSLGGTGLNEKVVNEQF
few	TRBV18	13	ASSRDRGNSYEQY
NA	TRBV6-5	14	ASSYSRGTSYNEQF
NA	TRBV11-2	11	ASSLRTGNEQY